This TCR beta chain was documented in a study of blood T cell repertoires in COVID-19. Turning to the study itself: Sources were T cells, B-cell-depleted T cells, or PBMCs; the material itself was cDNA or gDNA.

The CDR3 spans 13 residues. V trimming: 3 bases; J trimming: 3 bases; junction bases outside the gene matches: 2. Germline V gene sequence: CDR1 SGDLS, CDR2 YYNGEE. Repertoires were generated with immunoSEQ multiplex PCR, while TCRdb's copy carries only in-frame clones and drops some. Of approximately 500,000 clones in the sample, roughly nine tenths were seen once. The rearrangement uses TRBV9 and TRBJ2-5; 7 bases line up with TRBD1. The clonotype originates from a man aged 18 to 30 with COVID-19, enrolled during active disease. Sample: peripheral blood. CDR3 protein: CASSGGGEETQYF. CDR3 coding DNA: TGTGCCAGCAGCGGAGGGGGCGAAGAGACCCAGTACTTC.